This T cell receptor beta chain was identified in a study of blood T cell repertoires in COVID-19. At the level of the study: COVID-19 samples collected from the United States, Italy and Spain covered acute and convalescent phases. PBMCs, B-cell-depleted T cells, or T cells were the source of the cDNA or gDNA that made up the material.

Generated by immunoSEQ multiplex PCR, the TCRdb table keeps only in-frame clones and is missing some. In the table there are over 350,000 clones, approximately 90% of which are singletons. Cohort placement rested on clinical history that participants reported themselves. With regard to this clone: The sample contains more than one DNA sequence encoding this CDR3.

The CDR3 runs 13 residues. CDR1 is MNHEY and CDR2 is SVGAGI in the germline V gene. The ends were cut back, 2 bases at V and 3 bases at J, with 7 bases in the middle. The rearrangement uses TRBV6-5 and TRBJ1-1; D is unclear. Material for sequencing was PBMCs or T cells enriched from blood (not recorded which). The clonotype originates from a young woman with acute COVID-19. Here the CDR3 reads CASSYLRDTEAFF. The DNA for the CDR3 is TGTGCCAGCAGTTACCTTCGGGACACTGAAGCTTTCTTT.